This T cell receptor (beta chain) originates from a study of identifying expanded T cells in peripheral blood. Regarding the study as a whole: Variance in clone template counts between two-week samples significantly increased with total template count across all healthy donors. Over approximately two and four weeks, about 15 and 19 clones changed, versus around 1.2 between replicates.

Libraries were prepared by immunoSEQ multiplex PCR; TCRdb keeps only in-frame clonotypes and omits some of them. The table has 75,000 to 90,000 clones, around nine tenths seen once; the top ten hold 7.3%. Turning to this clone: The antigen is undetermined.

V was pared by 1 base and J by 2 bases, with 5 bases of the junction left unmatched. Germline lookup yields CDR1 LNHNV and CDR2 YYDKDF (reference sequence). This CDR3 region has 16 residues. Healthy donors had no documented immune events, such as infections, while sampled. The clonotype comes from a person aged 18-70 years in good health. The rearrangement uses TRBV15 and TRBJ1-5, with 7 nucleotides matching TRBD1. The sequenced material came from blood. CDR3 nucleotides: TGTGCCACCAGCAGAGCAGTAGGGACAGGCAATCAGCCCCAGCATTTT. This gives the protein CATSRAVGTGNQPQHF.